Presented here are 14 T cell receptor beta chains from one specimen sequenced in a study of T cell repertoires in cytomegalovirus infection. TCRdb processed the reads anew with MiXCR; each CDR3 protein has one entry. Here the sample spans 380,000 or so distinct CDR3 sequences, just under 35% being singletons. Their specific antigens are unknown. The specimen was cultured PBMCs, collected from culture after CMV antigen stimulation. All receptors come from a human donor in good health (CMV status not recorded). Some clones in this sample may be carry-over from other donors' samples.

The chain employs TRBV7-8 and TRBJ2-1; D unresolved. Germline assignment: CDR1 SGHVS and CDR2 FQNEAQ. The CDR3 is made up of 16 amino acids. Trimming cost V 2 bases and J 0 bases, with 11 bases left between them. CDR3 DNA sequence: TGTGCCAGCAGCTTAAAGACGCGGAGCTCCTACAATGAGCAGTTCTTC. This sequence encodes CASSLKTRSSYNEQFF.

This clonotype was recorded a few times. The chain combines TRBV6-6 with TRBJ2-5; TRBD2 might be the D (5 bases). The germline gives CDR1 MNHNY, CDR2 SVGAGI (reference sequence). V was pared by 11 bases and J by 4 bases, with 23 bases between. The CDR3 is 15 residues long. CDR3 loop: CAASWGLATGETQYF. The CDR3 DNA follows: TGTGCCGCCTCATGGGGTCTAGCTACCGGAGAGACCCAGTACTTC.

The chain joins TRBV7-2 to TRBJ2-3; 7 bases match TRBD1. Germline V lookup: CDR1 SGHTA, CDR2 FQGNSA. The CDR3 has 15 amino acids. V trimming: 2 bases; J trimming: 2 bases; junction bases outside the gene matches: 4. Here the CDR3 DNA reads TGTGCCAGCAGCTTAAACGGACAGGTCACAGATACGCAGTATTTT. Translation: CASSLNGQVTDTQYF.

The chain has TRBV14 and TRBJ2-3; 14 bases are shared with TRBD2. CDR1 and CDR2 from the germline V gene are SGHDN and FVKESK. The CDR3 length is 13 residues. The CDR3 is CATGLAGGDTQYF. The CDR3 DNA reads as TGTGCGACCGGACTAGCGGGAGGAGATACGCAGTATTTT.

The CDR3 region is CASSRELSNEQFF. The CDR3 DNA follows: TGTGCCAGCAGTCGGGAGTTGAGCAATGAGCAGTTCTTC. V gene TRBV7-9 combines with J gene TRBJ2-1; a weak D match, TRBD2 (6 bases). This CDR3 is built from 13 residues. V was clipped by 6 bases and J by 6 bases, with 12 bases between them. Germline V gives CDR1 SEHNR, CDR2 FQNEAQ (reference sequence). Full variable domain (outside the CDR3, taken from reference TRBV7-9 and TRBJ2-1): DTGVSQNPRHKITKRGQNVTFRCDPISEHNRLYWYRQTLGQGPEFLTYFQNEAQLEKSRLLSDRFSAERPKGSFSTLEIQRTEQGDSAMYLCASSRELSNEQFFGPGTRLTVL.

This chain links TRBV7-2 with TRBJ2-5; maybe TRBD2 (6 bases). Trimming shortened V by 5 bases and J by 5 bases, and 18 bases separated the two germline ends. CDR3 length: 15 amino acids. Germline-derived CDR1 and CDR2 are SGHTA and FQGNSA. The CDR3 DNA reads as TGTGCCAGCAGCCAAGTGACGGGGGTGGTGGAGACCCAGTACTTC. It specifies CASSQVTGVVETQYF.

This clonotype was detected only a few times. V is TRBV5-4 and J is TRBJ1-1; maybe TRBD1 (5 bases). The CDR3 totals 14 residues. The germline V gene has CDR1 SGHNT and CDR2 YYREEE (reference sequence). Trimming cost V 4 bases and J 0 bases, with 10 bases left between them. CDR3 in DNA: TGTGCCAGCAGCACAGGACCCATGAACACTGAAGCTTTCTTT. It codes for CASSTGPMNTEAFF.

The CDR3 region is CASSQWTADTIYF. Here the CDR3 DNA reads TGCGCCAGCAGTCAGTGGACCGCGGACACCATATATTTT. The V and J genes are TRBV10-2 and TRBJ1-3; the D is unclear. CDR3 length equals 13 residues. Trimming stripped 5 bases from V and 8 bases from J, with 13 bases between. Germline-derived CDR1 and CDR2 are WSHSY and SAAADI.

CDR3 loop: CASSQVGQGIYNEQFF. CDR3 DNA sequence: TGCGCCAGCAGCCAAGTGGGACAGGGGATTTACAATGAGCAGTTCTTC. V and J are TRBV4-3 and TRBJ2-1, with TRBD1 matching 10 bases. The CDR3 sequence is 16 residues long. Unmatched junction bases numbered 4, after V lost 1 base and J lost 4 bases. Germline V CDR1 and CDR2: LGHNA, YSLEER.

In its sample, this clonotype was seen a few times. V and J are TRBV20-1 and TRBJ2-1; 7 bases match TRBD2. The ends lost 0 bases at V and 0 bases at J; junction bases unmatched: 8. Germline V CDR1 and CDR2: DFQATT, SNEGSKA (reference sequence). The CDR3 has 17 amino acids. For the CDR3, the DNA is TGCAGTGCTAGAGATGGCTCAGCGGGACGCTCCTACAATGAGCAGTTCTTC. Its protein is CSARDGSAGRSYNEQFF.

V usage is TRBV7-2 and J usage is TRBJ2-7; D is perhaps TRBD1 (6 bases). Germline V gene lookup returns CDR1 SGHTA and CDR2 FQGNSA. The V gene lost 0 bases and the J gene lost 6 bases, with 9 bases spanning the gap. This CDR3 has 13 residues. The DNA of the CDR3 is TGTGCCAGCAGCTTAGCCAGGGGAAGCGAGCAGTACGTC. This codes for CASSLARGSEQYV.

This clonotype was seen only a few times. The chain has TRBV7-2 and TRBJ1-2; D remains unclear. V dropped 2 bases and J dropped 4 bases, with 14 bases sitting between them. Germline assignment: CDR1 SGHTA and CDR2 FQGNSA. This CDR3 comprises 15 residues. CDR3 in amino acids: CASSLTAVQRYGYTF. CDR3 nucleotides: TGTGCCAGCAGCTTAACCGCGGTACAGCGCTATGGCTACACCTTC.

The chain uses TRBV7-4 and TRBJ1-5; D is unresolved. V shed 0 bases and J shed 2 bases, with 17 bases lying between them. This CDR3 is 18 amino acids long. The germline CDR1 and CDR2 sequences are SGHVT and SQSDAQ. The CDR3 DNA reads TGTGCCAGCAGCTTAGCCCCGGAACGCCTCCGTGGCAATCAGCCCCAGCATTTT. Residues: CASSLAPERLRGNQPQHF.

Comments on this clonotype: A single base separates this from a much larger clone, so it may be a read error. The chain uses TRBV7-2 and TRBJ2-7, with D maybe TRBD2 (5 bases). Trimming shortened V by 1 base and J by 0 bases, and 16 bases separated the two germline ends. Germline V gene lookup returns CDR1 SGHTA and CDR2 FQGNSA. The CDR3 is 17 residues long. In DNA, the CDR3 is TGTGCCAGCAGCTTAGACCCAAGCGGACGGAGCTCCTACGAGCAGTACTTC. It codes for CASSLDPSGRSSYEQYF.